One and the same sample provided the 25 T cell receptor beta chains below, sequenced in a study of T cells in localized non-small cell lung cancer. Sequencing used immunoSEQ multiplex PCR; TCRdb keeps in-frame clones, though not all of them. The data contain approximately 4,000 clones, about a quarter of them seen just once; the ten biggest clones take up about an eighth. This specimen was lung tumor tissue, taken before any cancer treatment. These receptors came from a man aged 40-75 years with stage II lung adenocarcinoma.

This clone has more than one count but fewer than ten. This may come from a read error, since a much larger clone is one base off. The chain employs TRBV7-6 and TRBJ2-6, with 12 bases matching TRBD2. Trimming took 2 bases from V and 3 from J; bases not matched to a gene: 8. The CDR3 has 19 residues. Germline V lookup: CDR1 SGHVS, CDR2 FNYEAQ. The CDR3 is CASSLFRLAGGIGANVLTF. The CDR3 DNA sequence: TGTGCCAGCAGCTTATTTCGCCTAGCGGGGGGGATTGGGGCCAACGTCCTGACTTTC.

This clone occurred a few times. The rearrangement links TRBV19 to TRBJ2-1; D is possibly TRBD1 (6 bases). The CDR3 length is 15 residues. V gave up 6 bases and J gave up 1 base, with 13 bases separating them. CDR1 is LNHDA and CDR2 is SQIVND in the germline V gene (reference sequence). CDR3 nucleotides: TGTGCCAGTAGCCTTCAGGGGAGTTCCTACAATGAGCAGTTCTTC. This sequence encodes CASSLQGSSYNEQFF.

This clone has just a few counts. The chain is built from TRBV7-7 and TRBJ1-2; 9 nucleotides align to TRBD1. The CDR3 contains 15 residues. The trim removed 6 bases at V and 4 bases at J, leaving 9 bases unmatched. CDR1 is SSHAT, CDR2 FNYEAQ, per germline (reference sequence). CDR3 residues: CASSSKPGQGYGYTF. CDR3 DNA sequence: TGTGCCAGCAGTTCTAAACCGGGACAGGGCTATGGCTACACCTTC.

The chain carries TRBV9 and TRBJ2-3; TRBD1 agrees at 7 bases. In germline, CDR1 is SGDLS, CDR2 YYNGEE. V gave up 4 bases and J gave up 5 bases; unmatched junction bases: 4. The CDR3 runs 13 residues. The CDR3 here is CASSQGVGDTQYF. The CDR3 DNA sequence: TGTGCCAGCAGCCAGGGGGTCGGAGATACGCAGTATTTT. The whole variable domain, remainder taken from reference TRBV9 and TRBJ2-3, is DSGVTQTPKHLITATGQRVTLRCSPRSGDLSVYWYQQSLDQGLQFLIQYYNGEERAKGNILERFSAQQFPDLHSELNLSSLELGDSALYFCASSQGVGDTQYFGPGTRLTVL.

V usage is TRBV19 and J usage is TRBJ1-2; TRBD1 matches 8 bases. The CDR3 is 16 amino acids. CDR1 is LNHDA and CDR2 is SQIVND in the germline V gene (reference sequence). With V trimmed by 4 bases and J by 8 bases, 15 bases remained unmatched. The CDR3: CASSNLKSGGSGGYTF. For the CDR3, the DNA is TGTGCCAGTAGTAACTTAAAGTCAGGGGGCTCGGGAGGCTACACCTTC.

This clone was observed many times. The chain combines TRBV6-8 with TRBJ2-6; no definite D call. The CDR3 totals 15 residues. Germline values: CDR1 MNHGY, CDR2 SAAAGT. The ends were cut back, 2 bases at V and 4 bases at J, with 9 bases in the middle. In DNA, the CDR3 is TGTGCCAGCAGTTACAGCCTTGCCGGGGCCAACGTCCTGACTTTC. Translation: CASSYSLAGANVLTF.

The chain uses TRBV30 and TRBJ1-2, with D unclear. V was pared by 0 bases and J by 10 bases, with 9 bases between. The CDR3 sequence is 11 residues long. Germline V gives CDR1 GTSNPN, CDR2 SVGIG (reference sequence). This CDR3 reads CAWSVRPNYTF. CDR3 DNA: TGTGCCTGGAGTGTAAGGCCTAACTACACCTTC.

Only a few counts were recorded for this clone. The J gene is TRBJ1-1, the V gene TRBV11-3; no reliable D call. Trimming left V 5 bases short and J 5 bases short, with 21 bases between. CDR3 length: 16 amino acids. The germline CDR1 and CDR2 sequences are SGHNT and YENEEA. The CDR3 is CASSPRGVGAGTEAFF. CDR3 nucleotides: TGTGCCAGCAGCCCCCGTGGAGTGGGCGCGGGAACTGAAGCTTTCTTT.

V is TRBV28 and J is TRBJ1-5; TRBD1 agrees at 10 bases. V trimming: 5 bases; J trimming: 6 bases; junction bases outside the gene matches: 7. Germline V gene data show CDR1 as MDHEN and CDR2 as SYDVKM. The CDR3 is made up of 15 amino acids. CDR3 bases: TGTGCCAGCAGTCCGACGACAGGGGGCGTTCAGCCCCAGCATTTT. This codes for CASSPTTGGVQPQHF.

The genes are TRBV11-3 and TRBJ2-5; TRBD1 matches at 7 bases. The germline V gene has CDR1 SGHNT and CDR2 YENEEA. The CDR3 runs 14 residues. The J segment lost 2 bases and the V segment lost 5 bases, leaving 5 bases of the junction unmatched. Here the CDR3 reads CASSQGQEQETQYF. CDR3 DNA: TGTGCCAGCAGCCAAGGACAGGAGCAAGAGACCCAGTACTTC.

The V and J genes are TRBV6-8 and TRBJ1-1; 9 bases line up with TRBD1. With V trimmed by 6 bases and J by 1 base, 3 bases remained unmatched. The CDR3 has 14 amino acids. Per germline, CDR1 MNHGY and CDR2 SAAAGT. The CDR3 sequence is CASRRTGANTEAFF. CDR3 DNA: TGTGCCAGCAGAAGGACAGGGGCGAACACTGAAGCTTTCTTT.

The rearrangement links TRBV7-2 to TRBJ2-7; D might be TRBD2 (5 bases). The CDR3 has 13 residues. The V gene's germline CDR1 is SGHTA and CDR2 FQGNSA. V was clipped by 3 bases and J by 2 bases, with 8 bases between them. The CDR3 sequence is CASSFTGTYEQYF. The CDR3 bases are TGTGCCAGCAGCTTCACCGGGACCTACGAGCAGTACTTC.

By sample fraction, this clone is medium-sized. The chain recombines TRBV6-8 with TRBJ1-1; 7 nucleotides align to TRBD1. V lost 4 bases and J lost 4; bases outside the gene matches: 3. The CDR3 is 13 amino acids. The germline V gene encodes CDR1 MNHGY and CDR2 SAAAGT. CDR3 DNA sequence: TGTGCCAGCAGTTCAGACAGGGCCACTGAAGCTTTCTTT. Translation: CASSSDRATEAFF.

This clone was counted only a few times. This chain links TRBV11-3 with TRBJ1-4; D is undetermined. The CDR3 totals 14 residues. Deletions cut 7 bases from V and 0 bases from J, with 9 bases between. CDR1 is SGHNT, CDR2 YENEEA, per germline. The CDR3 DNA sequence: TGTGCCAGCAATCGGGTTGCAACTAATGAAAAACTGTTTTTT. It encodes CASNRVATNEKLFF.

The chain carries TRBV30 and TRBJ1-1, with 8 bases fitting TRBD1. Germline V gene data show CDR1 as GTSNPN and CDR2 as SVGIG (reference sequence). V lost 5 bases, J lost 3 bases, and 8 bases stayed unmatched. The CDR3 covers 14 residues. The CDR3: CAWVQDRADTEAFF. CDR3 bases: TGTGCCTGGGTACAGGACAGGGCGGACACTGAAGCTTTCTTT.

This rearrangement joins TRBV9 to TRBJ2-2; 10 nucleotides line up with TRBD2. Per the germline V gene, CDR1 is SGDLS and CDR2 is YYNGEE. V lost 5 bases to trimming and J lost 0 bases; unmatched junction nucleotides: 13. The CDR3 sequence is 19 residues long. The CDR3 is CASRPLPTLAGSNTGELFF. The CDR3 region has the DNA TGTGCCAGCAGACCGCTTCCTACACTAGCGGGGTCGAACACCGGGGAGCTGTTTTTT.

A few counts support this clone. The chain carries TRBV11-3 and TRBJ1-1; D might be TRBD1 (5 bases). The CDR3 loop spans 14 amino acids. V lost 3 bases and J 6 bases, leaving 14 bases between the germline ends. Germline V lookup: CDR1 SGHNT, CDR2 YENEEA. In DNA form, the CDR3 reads TGTGCCAGCAGCTTTGGGGACGGGGAGGCTGAAGCTTTCTTT. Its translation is CASSFGDGEAEAFF.

The CDR3 sequence is CASSLIGASGELFF. As DNA, the CDR3 is TGCGCCAGCAGCTTGATCGGGGCGTCCGGGGAGCTGTTTTTT. The rearrangement uses TRBV5-1 and TRBJ2-2; D possibly uses TRBD1 or TRBD2 (5 bases each). Germline assignment: CDR1 SGHRS and CDR2 YFSETQ. Trimming took off 1 base at V and 6 bases at J, with 10 bases between the two ends. This CDR3 contains 14 residues.

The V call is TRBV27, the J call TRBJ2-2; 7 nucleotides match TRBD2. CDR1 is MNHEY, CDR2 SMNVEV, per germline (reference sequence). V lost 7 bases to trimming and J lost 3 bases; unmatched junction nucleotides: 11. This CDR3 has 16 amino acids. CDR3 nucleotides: TGTGCCAGCATGAGGGGCGGGGGTCTCGACACCGGGGAGCTGTTTTTT. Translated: CASMRGGGLDTGELFF.

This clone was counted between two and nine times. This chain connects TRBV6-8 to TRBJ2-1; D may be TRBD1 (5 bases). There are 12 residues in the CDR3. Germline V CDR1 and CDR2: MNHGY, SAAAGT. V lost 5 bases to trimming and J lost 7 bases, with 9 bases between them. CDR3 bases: TGTGCCAGCAGTGCAAGGGGAAATGAGCAGTTCTTC. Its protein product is CASSARGNEQFF.

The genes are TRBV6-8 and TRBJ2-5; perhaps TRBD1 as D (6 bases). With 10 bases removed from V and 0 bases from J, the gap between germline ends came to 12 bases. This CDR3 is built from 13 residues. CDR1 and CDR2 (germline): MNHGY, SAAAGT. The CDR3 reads CATLQGNQETQYF. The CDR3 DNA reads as TGTGCCACCCTGCAGGGGAACCAAGAGACCCAGTACTTC.

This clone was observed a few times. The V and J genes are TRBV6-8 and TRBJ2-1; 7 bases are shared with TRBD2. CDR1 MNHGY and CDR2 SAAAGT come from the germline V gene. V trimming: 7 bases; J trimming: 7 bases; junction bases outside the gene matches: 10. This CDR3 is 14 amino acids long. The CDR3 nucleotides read TGTGCCAGCACTTATGGACTAGTAACAAATGAGCAGTTCTTC. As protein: CASTYGLVTNEQFF.

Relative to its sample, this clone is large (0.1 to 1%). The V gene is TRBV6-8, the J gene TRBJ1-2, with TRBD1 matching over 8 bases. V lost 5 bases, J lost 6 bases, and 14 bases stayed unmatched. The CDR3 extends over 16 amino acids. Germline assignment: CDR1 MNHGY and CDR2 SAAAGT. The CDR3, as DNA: TGTGCCAGCAGTGACTGGGGCGGACAGGGAAGAGATGGCTACACCTTC. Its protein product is CASSDWGGQGRDGYTF.

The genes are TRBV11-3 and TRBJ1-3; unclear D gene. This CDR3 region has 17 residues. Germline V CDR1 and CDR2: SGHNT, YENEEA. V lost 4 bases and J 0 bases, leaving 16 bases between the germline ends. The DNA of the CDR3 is TGTGCCAGCAGCTCCACCCCCGGGTCTAGCTCTGGAAACACCATATATTTT. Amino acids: CASSSTPGSSSGNTIYF.

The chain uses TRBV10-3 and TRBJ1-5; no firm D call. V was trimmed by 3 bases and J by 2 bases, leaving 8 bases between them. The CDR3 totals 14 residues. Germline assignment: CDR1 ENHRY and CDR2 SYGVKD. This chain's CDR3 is CAISDLRGNQPQHF. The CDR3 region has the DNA TGTGCCATCAGTGACCTGAGGGGCAATCAGCCCCAGCATTTT.